These 2 T cell receptor beta chains originate from one sample sequenced in a study of cytomegalovirus exposure and HLA in healthy donors (dated by TCRdb to the late 2010s). Libraries were made using the immunoSEQ multiplex PCR assay. TCRdb carries this immuneACCESS record with in-frame sequences only. Its versions omit some clonotypes, under half of them owing to an unresolved V gene in the studies checked, with the rest unexplained. The sample profile shows roughly 300,000 clones; about 90% of them were found once. Approximately 1.2% of the sample lies in the top ten. The sequenced sample consisted of PBMCs. The source of these receptors is a woman aged 25 to 39 in good health and CMV-seropositive.

This clone has just one count. The chain uses TRBV4-3 and TRBJ2-1; D not resolved. This CDR3 has 13 residues. The ends were cut back, 0 bases at V and 8 bases at J, with 8 bases in the middle. Germline lookup yields CDR1 LGHNA and CDR2 YSLEER. Written as DNA, the CDR3 is TGCGCCAGCAGCCAAGAGTCCTCCCATGAGCAGTTCTTC. Its protein product is CASSQESSHEQFF.

This clone has more than one count but fewer than ten. This rearrangement joins TRBV9 to TRBJ2-7; 13 nucleotides agree with TRBD2. V was pared by 4 bases and J by 3 bases, with 10 bases of the junction left unmatched. The CDR3 loop spans 17 amino acids. Germline CDR1 reads SGDLS; CDR2 reads YYNGEE. The CDR3 is CASSTGTSGKYSYEQYF. The DNA of the CDR3 is TGTGCCAGCAGCACCGGGACTAGCGGGAAGTACAGCTACGAGCAGTACTTC.